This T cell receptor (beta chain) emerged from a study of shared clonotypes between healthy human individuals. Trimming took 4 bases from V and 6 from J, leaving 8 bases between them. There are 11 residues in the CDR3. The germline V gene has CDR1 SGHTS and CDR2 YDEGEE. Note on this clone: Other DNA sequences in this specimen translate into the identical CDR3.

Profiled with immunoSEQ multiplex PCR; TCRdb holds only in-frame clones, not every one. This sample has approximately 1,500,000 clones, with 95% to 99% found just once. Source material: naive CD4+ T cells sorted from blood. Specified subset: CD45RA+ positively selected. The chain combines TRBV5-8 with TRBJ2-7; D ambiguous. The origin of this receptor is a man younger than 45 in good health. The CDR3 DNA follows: TGTGCCAGCAGCCTGGTAGGCGAGCAGTACTTC. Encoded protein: CASSLVGEQYF.